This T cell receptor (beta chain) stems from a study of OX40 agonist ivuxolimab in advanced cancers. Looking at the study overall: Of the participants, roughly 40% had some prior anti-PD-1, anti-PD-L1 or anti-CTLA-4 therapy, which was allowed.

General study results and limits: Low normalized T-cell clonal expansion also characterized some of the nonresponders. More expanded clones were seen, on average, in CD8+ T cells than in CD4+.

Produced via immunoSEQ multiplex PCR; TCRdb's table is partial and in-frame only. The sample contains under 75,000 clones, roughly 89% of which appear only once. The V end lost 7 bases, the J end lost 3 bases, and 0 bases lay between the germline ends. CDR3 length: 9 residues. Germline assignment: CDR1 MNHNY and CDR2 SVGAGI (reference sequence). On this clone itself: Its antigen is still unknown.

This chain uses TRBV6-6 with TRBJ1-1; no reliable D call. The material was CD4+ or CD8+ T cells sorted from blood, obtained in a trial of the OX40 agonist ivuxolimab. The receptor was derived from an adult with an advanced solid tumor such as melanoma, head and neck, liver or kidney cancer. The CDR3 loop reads CASNTEAFF. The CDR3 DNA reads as TGTGCCAGCAACACTGAAGCTTTCTTT.